This TCR beta chain was profiled in a study of blood T cell repertoires in COVID-19. Study information: Whether acute or convalescent, the COVID-19 samples came from the United States, Italy and Spain. Sample material is recorded as cDNA or gDNA derived from T cells, B-cell-depleted T cells, or PBMCs.

Generated by immunoSEQ multiplex PCR, the TCRdb table keeps only in-frame clones and is missing some. The sample has about 300,000 clones; about nine tenths are singletons. This clone appeared once. Source material: peripheral blood. This TCR came from a man younger than 35 with active or convalescent COVID-19.

This CDR3 is CASSDPRGGGGEEQFF. DNA of the CDR3: TGTGCCAGCAGTGACCCGAGAGGGGGGGGTGGAGAGGAGCAGTTCTTC. V and J are TRBV2 and TRBJ2-1; D is possibly TRBD2 (7 bases). Germline-derived CDR1 and CDR2 are SNHLY and FYNNEI. V was cut by 3 bases and J by 10 bases, with 22 bases left in between. The CDR3 totals 16 residues.